The present T cell receptor beta chain was sequenced within a study of cytomegalovirus exposure and HLA in healthy donors. Assay used: immunoSEQ multiplex PCR; TCRdb lists only in-frame clones, some missing. The repertoire has about 190,000 clones, about 83% of them found once; the top ten carry about 1.6%. Trimming removed 7 bases from V and 4 bases from J, with 13 bases in between. The CDR3 is made up of 13 amino acids. The germline gives CDR1 MNHEY, CDR2 SMNVEV (reference sequence). This receptor was obtained from a woman aged 18-29 years in good health and CMV-seronegative. The chain uses TRBV27 and TRBJ1-1, with TRBD1 as a possible D gene (6 bases). The sequencing input was PBMCs. The CDR3 DNA reads TGTGCCAGCATCCCACGAGGGGGCACTGAAGCTTTCTTT. The encoded protein is CASIPRGGTEAFF.